The 18 T cell receptor beta chains listed next were all sequenced from one sample in a study of blood T cell repertoires in COVID-19. The repertoire was sequenced with immunoSEQ multiplex PCR; TCRdb's copy has only in-frame clones and lacks some. This sample has over 150,000 clones, with 80% to 90% found just once. Sequences were obtained from peripheral blood. Receptors originate from a woman of 80 years or more with COVID-19, enrolled during active disease.

The chain joins TRBV9 to TRBJ2-1, with 8 bases lining up with TRBD1. The CDR3 is 14 residues long. With 8 bases clipped from V and 4 bases from J, the junction kept 8 bases outside the gene matches. Per the germline V gene, CDR1 is SGDLS and CDR2 is YYNGEE. In DNA form, the CDR3 reads TGTGCCAGTCAGGGGGCAGAATCGTACAATGAGCAGTTCTTC. Amino acids: CASQGAESYNEQFF.

This clone turned up a few times. V is TRBV27 and J is TRBJ1-1; tentative D call: TRBD1 (5 bases). From germline, CDR1 is MNHEY and CDR2 SMNVEV (reference sequence). Trimming removed 2 bases from V and 5 bases from J, with 18 bases in between. This CDR3 is built from 16 residues. CDR3 residues: CASSLIRLGVRTEAFF. CDR3 DNA: TGTGCCAGCAGTTTAATAAGGCTAGGGGTTAGGACTGAAGCTTTCTTT.

The gene calls are TRBV4-3 and TRBJ2-7; D is unclear. Trimming stripped 0 bases from V and 3 bases from J, with 6 bases between. The CDR3 runs 13 residues. Germline loops: CDR1 LGHNA, CDR2 YSLEER. In DNA, the CDR3 is TGCGCCAGCAGCCAAGAACTAATCTACGAGCAGTACTTC. Translation gives CASSQELIYEQYF.

This chain links TRBV6-4 with TRBJ2-3; D is uncertain. V dropped 4 bases and J dropped 0 bases, with 11 bases sitting between them. Germline assignment: CDR1 MRHNA and CDR2 SNTAGT. This CDR3 is 15 amino acids long. The CDR3 reads CASSVFHSSTDTQYF. CDR3 nucleotides: TGTGCCAGCAGTGTGTTTCACAGTAGCACAGATACGCAGTATTTT.

A few counts support this clone. J is TRBJ1-6 and V is TRBV27; 12 bases align to TRBD1. CDR1 and CDR2 from the germline V gene are MNHEY and SMNVEV (reference sequence). The V gene end was trimmed by 3 bases and the J gene end by 8 bases; junction bases not matched to a gene: 14. The CDR3 has 19 residues. As DNA, the CDR3 is TGTGCCAGCAGTTTCCAGGGGACAGGGGGCGCGAGGGGTCATTCACCCCTCCACTTT. Translating it yields CASSFQGTGGARGHSPLHF.

This clone occurred once. The chain has TRBV9 and TRBJ2-5; TRBD1 agrees at 11 bases. The CDR3 runs 16 residues. The ends lost 3 bases at V and 4 bases at J; junction bases unmatched: 8. Germline assignment: CDR1 SGDLS and CDR2 YYNGEE. Here the CDR3 reads CASSGGWTGGLETQYF. The CDR3 DNA sequence: TGTGCCAGCAGCGGGGGATGGACAGGGGGCTTAGAGACCCAGTACTTC. The full variable domain, in which reference TRBV9 and TRBJ2-5 provide the parts outside the CDR3, is DSGVTQTPKHLITATGQRVTLRCSPRSGDLSVYWYQQSLDQGLQFLIQYYNGEERAKGNILERFSAQQFPDLHSELNLSSLELGDSALYFCASSGGWTGGLETQYFGPGTRLLVL.

This clone was detected once. The chain employs TRBV24-1 and TRBJ2-3, with 7 bases aligning to TRBD2. This CDR3 has 13 residues. Germline V gene data show CDR1 as KGHDR and CDR2 as SFDVKD. Losses at the gene ends were 9 bases for V and 5 bases for J; bases not matched to a gene: 7. CDR3 sequence reads: CATALGRGDTQYF. Here the CDR3 DNA reads TGTGCCACCGCCTTAGGGAGGGGAGATACGCAGTATTTT.

This clone has just a few counts. CDR3 amino acids: CASMAGSGNTIYF. As DNA, the CDR3 is TGTGCCAGCATGGCGGGCTCTGGAAACACCATATATTTT. The chain carries TRBV28 and TRBJ1-3; no firm D call. CDR1 is MDHEN and CDR2 is SYDVKM in the germline V gene. Trimming removed 7 bases at V and 0 bases at J, with 7 bases between. The CDR3 consists of 13 residues.

This chain connects TRBV27 to TRBJ2-1, with D possibly TRBD2 on 5 matching bases. The V gene lost 2 bases and the J gene lost 6 bases, with 11 bases spanning the gap. In germline, CDR1 is MNHEY, CDR2 SMNVEV (reference sequence). This CDR3 spans 14 amino acids. The CDR3 loop is CASSLPSSLNEQFF. DNA of the CDR3: TGTGCCAGCAGTTTACCTAGCTCCCTCAATGAGCAGTTCTTC.

The J gene is TRBJ1-1, the V gene TRBV27; D not certain. CDR3 length: 15 amino acids. CDR1 MNHEY and CDR2 SMNVEV come from the germline V gene (reference sequence). V lost 5 bases to trimming and J lost 1 base, with 14 bases between them. This chain's CDR3 is CASSAWPSGNTEAFF. The CDR3 DNA is TGTGCCAGCAGTGCTTGGCCGTCGGGGAACACTGAAGCTTTCTTT.

The CDR3 spells CASSQEWTSGSYNEQFF. The CDR3 DNA reads TGCGCCAGCAGCCAAGAATGGACTAGCGGGAGCTACAATGAGCAGTTCTTC. The chain couples TRBV4-1 to TRBJ2-1; 13 positions match TRBD2. V was pared by 0 bases and J by 3 bases, with 2 bases of the junction left unmatched. The CDR3 length is 17 residues. Germline-derived CDR1 and CDR2 are MGHRA and YSYEKL.

The genes are TRBV5-4 and TRBJ1-6, with D perhaps TRBD1 (5 bases). The V gene lost 4 bases and the J gene lost 9 bases, with 14 bases spanning the gap. Germline loops: CDR1 SGHNT, CDR2 YYREEE (reference sequence). CDR3 length equals 14 residues. The CDR3 loop reads CASSREAGSSPLHF. The CDR3 DNA sequence: TGTGCCAGCAGCAGGGAAGCAGGGTCTTCACCCCTCCACTTT. The variable domain in full, with the rest retrieved from reference TRBV5-4 and TRBJ1-6, is ETGVTQSPTHLIKTRGQQVTLRCSSQSGHNTVSWYQQALGQGPQFIFQYYREEENGRGNFPPRFSGLQFPNYSSELNVNALELDDSALYLCASSREAGSSPLHFGNGTRLTVT.

The rearrangement links TRBV11-3 to TRBJ2-2; D ambiguous. Germline CDR1 reads SGHNT; CDR2 reads YENEEA. Trimming pared 5 bases from V and 1 base from J, leaving 14 bases between. CDR3 length: 16 residues. The CDR3 reads CASSTYFGGNTGELFF. The CDR3 DNA reads as TGTGCCAGCAGCACATACTTTGGCGGGAACACCGGGGAGCTGTTTTTT.

The CDR3 sequence is CASKQGGIYEQYF. CDR3 sequence (DNA): TGTGCCAGCAAACAGGGTGGGATCTACGAGCAGTACTTC. This rearrangement joins TRBV2 to TRBJ2-7; D may be TRBD1 (6 bases). Trimming shortened V by 7 bases and J by 3 bases, and 13 bases separated the two germline ends. The germline CDR1 and CDR2 sequences are SNHLY and FYNNEI. The CDR3 covers 13 residues.

The genes are TRBV15 and TRBJ1-3; D is unclear. Per the germline V gene, CDR1 is LNHNV and CDR2 is YYDKDF (reference sequence). The CDR3 totals 15 residues. The V end lost 0 bases, the J end lost 4 bases, and 10 bases lay between the germline ends. In nucleotides, the CDR3 is TGTGCCACCAGCAGAGATCTCGGGAGGGGAAACACCATATATTTT. Its protein product is CATSRDLGRGNTIYF.

J is TRBJ1-2 and V is TRBV18, with D uncertain. V lost 3 bases and J 0 bases, leaving 11 bases between the germline ends. Germline CDR1 and CDR2: KGHSH and LQKENI. This CDR3 is 15 amino acids long. CDR3 sequence: CASSPGRETNYGYTF. DNA for the CDR3: TGTGCCAGCTCACCCGGGAGAGAGACTAACTATGGCTACACCTTC.

This clone has only a few counts. The CDR3 reads CASSPLGTDTQYF. DNA for the CDR3: TGTGCCAGCAGCCCACTAGGCACAGATACGCAGTATTTT. The chain recombines TRBV12-3 or TRBV12-4 with TRBJ2-3; TRBD2 might be the D (5 bases). This CDR3 comprises 13 residues. V lost 6 bases to trimming and J lost 1 base, with 8 bases between them.

This sequence joins TRBV6-5 and TRBJ1-4, with 7 bases matching TRBD1. Germline CDR1 is MNHEY and CDR2 is SVGAGI. This CDR3 comprises 14 residues. V gave up 7 bases and J gave up 3 bases; unmatched junction bases: 5. This CDR3 reads CASTSGGANEKLFF. The CDR3, as DNA: TGTGCCAGCACCTCAGGGGGAGCTAATGAAAAACTGTTTTTT.